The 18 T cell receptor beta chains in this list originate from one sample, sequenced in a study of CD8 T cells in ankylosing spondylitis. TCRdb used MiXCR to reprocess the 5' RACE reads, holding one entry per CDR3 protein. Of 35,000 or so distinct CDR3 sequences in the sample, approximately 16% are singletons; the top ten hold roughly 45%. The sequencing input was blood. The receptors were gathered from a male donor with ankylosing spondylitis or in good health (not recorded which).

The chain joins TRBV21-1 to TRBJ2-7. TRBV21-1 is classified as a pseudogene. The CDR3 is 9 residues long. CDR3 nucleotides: TGTGCCACCTCCGCCGAGCAGTACTTC. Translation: CATSAEQYF.

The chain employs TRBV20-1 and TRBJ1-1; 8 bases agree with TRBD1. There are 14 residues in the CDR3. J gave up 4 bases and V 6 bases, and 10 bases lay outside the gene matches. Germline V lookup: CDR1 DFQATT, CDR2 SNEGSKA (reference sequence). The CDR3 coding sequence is TGCAGTGCCCCACGGACAGGGCCCCTCACTGAAGCTTTCTTT. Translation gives CSAPRTGPLTEAFF.

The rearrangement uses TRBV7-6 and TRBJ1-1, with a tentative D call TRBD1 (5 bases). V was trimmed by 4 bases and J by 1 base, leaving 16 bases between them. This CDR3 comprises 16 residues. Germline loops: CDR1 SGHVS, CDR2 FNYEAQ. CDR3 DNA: TGTGCCAGCAGCTCAAGTGCGGGGCCAAAGAACACTGAAGCTTTCTTT. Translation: CASSSSAGPKNTEAFF.

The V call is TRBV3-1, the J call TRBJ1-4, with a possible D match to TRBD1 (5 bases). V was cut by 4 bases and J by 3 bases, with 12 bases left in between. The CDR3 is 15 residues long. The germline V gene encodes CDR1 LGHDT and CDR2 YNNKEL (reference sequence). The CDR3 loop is CASSLMGGANEKLFF. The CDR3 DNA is TGTGCCAGCAGCCTCATGGGGGGTGCTAATGAAAAACTGTTTTTT.

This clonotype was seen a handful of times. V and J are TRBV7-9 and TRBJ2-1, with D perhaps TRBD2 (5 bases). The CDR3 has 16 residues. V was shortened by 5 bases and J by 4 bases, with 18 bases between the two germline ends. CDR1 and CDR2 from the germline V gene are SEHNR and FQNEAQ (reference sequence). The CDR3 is CASSPNPGIWYNEQFF. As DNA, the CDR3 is TGTGCCAGCAGCCCGAACCCCGGGATATGGTACAATGAGCAGTTCTTC.

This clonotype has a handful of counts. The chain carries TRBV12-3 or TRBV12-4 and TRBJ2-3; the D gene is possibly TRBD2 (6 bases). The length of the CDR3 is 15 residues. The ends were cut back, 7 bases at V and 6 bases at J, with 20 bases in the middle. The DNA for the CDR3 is TGTGCCAGCAAATGGGCCGGGAGTTTAACCGATACGCAGTATTTT. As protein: CASKWAGSLTDTQYF.

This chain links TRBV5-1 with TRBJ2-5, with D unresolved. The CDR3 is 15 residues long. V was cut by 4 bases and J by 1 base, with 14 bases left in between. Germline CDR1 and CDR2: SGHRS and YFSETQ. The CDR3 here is CASSSDSPVQETQYF. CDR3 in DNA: TGCGCCAGCAGCAGTGACTCGCCAGTCCAAGAGACCCAGTACTTC.

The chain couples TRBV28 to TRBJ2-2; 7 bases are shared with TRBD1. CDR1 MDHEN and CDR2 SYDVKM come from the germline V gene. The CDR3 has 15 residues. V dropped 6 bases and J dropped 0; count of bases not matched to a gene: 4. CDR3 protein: CASRGQLPNTGELFF. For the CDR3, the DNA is TGTGCCAGCAGGGGACAGCTTCCGAACACCGGGGAGCTGTTTTTT.

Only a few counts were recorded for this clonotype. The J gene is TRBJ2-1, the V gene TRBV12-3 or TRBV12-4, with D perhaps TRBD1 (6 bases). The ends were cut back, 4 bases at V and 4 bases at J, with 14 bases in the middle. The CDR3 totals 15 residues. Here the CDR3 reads CASSSGAGRYNEQFF. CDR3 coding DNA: TGTGCCAGCAGTTCAGGGGCGGGTCGTTACAATGAGCAGTTCTTC.

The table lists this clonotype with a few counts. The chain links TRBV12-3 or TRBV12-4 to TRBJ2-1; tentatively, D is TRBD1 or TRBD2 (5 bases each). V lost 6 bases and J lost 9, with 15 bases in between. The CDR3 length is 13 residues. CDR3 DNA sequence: TGTGCCAGCAGACATAGTGGGGCGGGTGAGCAGTTCTTC. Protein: CASRHSGAGEQFF.

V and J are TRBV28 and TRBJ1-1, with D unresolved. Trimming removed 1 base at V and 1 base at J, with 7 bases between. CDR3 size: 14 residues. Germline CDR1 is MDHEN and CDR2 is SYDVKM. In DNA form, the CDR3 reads TGTGCCAGCAGTTTATTAAGGGAGAACACTGAAGCTTTCTTT. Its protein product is CASSLLRENTEAFF.

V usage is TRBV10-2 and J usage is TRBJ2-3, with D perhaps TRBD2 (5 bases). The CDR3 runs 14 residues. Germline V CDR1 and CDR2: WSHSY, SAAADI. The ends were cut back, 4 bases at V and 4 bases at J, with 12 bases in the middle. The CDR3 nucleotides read TGCGCCAGCAGTGGGCCCAGAGGGCCAGATACGCAGTATTTT. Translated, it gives CASSGPRGPDTQYF.

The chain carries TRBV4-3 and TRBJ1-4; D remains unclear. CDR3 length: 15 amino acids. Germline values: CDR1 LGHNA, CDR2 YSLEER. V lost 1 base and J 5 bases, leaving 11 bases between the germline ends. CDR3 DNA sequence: TGCGCCAGCAGCCAAGGAGGAAAGAAAAATGAAAAACTGTTTTTT. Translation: CASSQGGKKNEKLFF.

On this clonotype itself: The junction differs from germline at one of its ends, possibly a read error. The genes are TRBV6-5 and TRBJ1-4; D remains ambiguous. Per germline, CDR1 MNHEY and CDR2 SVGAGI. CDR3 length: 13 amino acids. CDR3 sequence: CASSPDLNEKPFF. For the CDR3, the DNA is TGTGCCAGCAGTCCGGACCTAAATGAAAAACCGTTTTTT.

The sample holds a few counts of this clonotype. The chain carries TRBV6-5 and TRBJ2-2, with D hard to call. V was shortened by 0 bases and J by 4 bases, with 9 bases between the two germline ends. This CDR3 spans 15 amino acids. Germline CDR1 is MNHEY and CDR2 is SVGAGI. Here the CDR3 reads CASSYSDEPTGELFF. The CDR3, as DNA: TGTGCCAGCAGTTACTCGGACGAACCCACCGGGGAGCTGTTTTTT.

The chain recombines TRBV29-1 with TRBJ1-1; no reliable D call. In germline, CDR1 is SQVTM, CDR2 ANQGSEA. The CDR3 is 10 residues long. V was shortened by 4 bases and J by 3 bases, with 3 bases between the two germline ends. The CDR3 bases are TGCAGCGTTGGGCACACTGAAGCTTTCTTT. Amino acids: CSVGHTEAFF.

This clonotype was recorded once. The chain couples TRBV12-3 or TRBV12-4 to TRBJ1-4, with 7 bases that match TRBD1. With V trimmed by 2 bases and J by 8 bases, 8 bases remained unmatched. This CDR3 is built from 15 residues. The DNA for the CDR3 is TGTGCCAGCAGTTTACGTATGGGCAGGGGGGAAAAACTGTTTTTT. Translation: CASSLRMGRGEKLFF.

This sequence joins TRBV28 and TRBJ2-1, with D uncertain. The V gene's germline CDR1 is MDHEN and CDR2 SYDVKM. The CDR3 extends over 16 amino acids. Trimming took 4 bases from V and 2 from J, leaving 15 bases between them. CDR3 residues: CASSSLSSETYNEQFF. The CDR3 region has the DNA TGTGCCAGCAGTTCCCTCAGTTCGGAAACCTACAATGAGCAGTTCTTC.